The text below deals with one T cell receptor (beta chain). Under the authors' procedure: Reference gene primer amplification in the assay estimated nucleated cell counts. The table came from immunoSEQ multiplex PCR; TCRdb's copy has only in-frame clones and leaves some out. That table is the source of V, J and clone size, and D and trimming were worked out from the DNA. The sample holds under 500,000 clones, around 88% seen once. The data were obtained in a study of blood T cell repertoires in COVID-19. Study-wide background: Sites across the United States, Italy and Spain contributed samples from acute and convalescent COVID-19. PBMCs, B-cell-depleted T cells, or T cells provided the cDNA or gDNA that made up the material.

J lost 10 bases, V lost 4 bases, and 10 bases had no gene match. Per germline, CDR1 SGHNT and CDR2 YYREEE (reference sequence). The CDR3 spans 15 residues. This receptor was identified in a woman in her twenties or thirties with acute or convalescent COVID-19. The source material was peripheral blood. J is TRBJ1-6 and V is TRBV5-4, with 8 nucleotides matching TRBD1. The CDR3 loop reads CASSPTQGASSPLHF. CDR3 DNA sequence: TGTGCCAGCAGCCCTACCCAGGGGGCATCGTCACCCCTCCACTTT.